These T cell receptor beta chains were read from a single sample in a study of blood T cell repertoires in COVID-19. Here immunoSEQ multiplex PCR was the method, and the copy in TCRdb shows in-frame clones only, minus some. Of 70,000 to 100,000 clones listed, around 90% are singletons. Input material: peripheral blood. The receptors derive from a woman in her 70s with acute or convalescent COVID-19. Each CDR3 is given with its conserved first and last residue. The D gene is left open where the match is weak. Clone size is not always given. Where it is, it says once, few, many or a class for expanded clones.

CDR3aa	d_gene	v_gene	abundance
CASSSRGTDTQYF	-	TRBV18	-
CASSSMKGSGRALTGELFF	TRBD2	TRBV11-3	-
CAISLRDRGYTEAFF	TRBD1	TRBV10-3	-
CASSQHGQMNTEAFF	-	TRBV4-1	few
CASSLSDSKTQHF	-	TRBV28	-
CASSSTGFGETQYF	TRBD1	TRBV11-3	-
CASSLERSGGTEAFF	-	TRBV5-1	-
CASSLGPAGVDEQYF	TRBD2	TRBV11-2	-
CASSQNRFSHEQYF	-	TRBV28	-
CASSDFRLIGNSPLHF	-	TRBV2	-
CASSSVGNRVGATEAFF	-	TRBV5-1	-
CAWSVGGANQPQHF	-	TRBV30	-
CASSPQLAGPTDTQYF	TRBD2	TRBV5-1	-
CASSSRTGSTDTQYF	TRBD1	TRBV11-2	-
CASSDPGNEQFF	-	TRBV7-3	-
CASSPRGGGTYEQYF	TRBD2	TRBV18	-
CASSLTGTGDEKLFF	TRBD1	TRBV6-5	-
CASKREGGTDTQYF	TRBD2	TRBV10-2	-
CASRIKRTDKKFLNTEAFF	-	TRBV28	-
CASSLGLAGVIEQFF	TRBD2	TRBV5-1	-
CASSLSGQAQFF	TRBD1	TRBV12-3/TRBV12-4	-
CASSSLQGWDSSGANVLTF	TRBD1	TRBV13	-
CASSKGRDRSTRGYTF	-	TRBV21-1	-
CASSLRDSSYGYTF	TRBD1	TRBV7-2	-
CASSLTANEKLFF	-	TRBV7-3	-
CASSPTAGEGETQYF	TRBD2	TRBV7-3	once
CASSFLQGLTGELFF	-	TRBV27	-
CASSEDGLFLTNEKLFF	-	TRBV3-1/TRBV3-2	-
CASRHRGEGNTIYF	-	TRBV5-1	-
CASSSGTKYNEQFF	-	TRBV11-1	-
CASSFPGIVYGYTF	-	TRBV5-8	-
CATSVGRGQSYNEQFF	-	TRBV24-1	-
CASSAERGAAYNEQFF	TRBD2	TRBV6-1	-
CATSASGGSWGELFF	TRBD2	TRBV24-1	-
CASSVYSSTDTQYF	-	TRBV6-1	-
CASSLGTSPVSNYGYTF	-	TRBV7-6	-
CAWGGGNNQPQHF	-	TRBV30	-
CASSPRGGTGEWNTEAFF	TRBD1	TRBV18	-
CASSVGQGAILETQYF	TRBD1	TRBV9	-
CASRTSGTDTQYF	TRBD2	TRBV12-3/TRBV12-4	-
CASSPTGQGAWEQYF	TRBD1	TRBV18	-
CASWGGGTTDTQYF	TRBD2	TRBV28	-
CASSNAGALNQPQHF	-	TRBV6-5	-
CASSLSGFGTDTQYF	-	TRBV11-2	-
CATSRAGGGAVGELFF	TRBD2	TRBV15	-
CASNHQQGNQPQHF	TRBD1	TRBV19	few
CASSQGQARGKAFF	-	TRBV3-1/TRBV3-2	-
CSASPLAGMNTGELFF	TRBD2	TRBV20-1	-
CASSQEGTSNSPLHF	-	TRBV3-1/TRBV3-2	once
CAWARDIGEKLFF	-	TRBV30	few
CASSPSIPNLEDTDTQYF	-	TRBV18	-
CASINEGQNLRVTEAFF	-	TRBV28	-
CASSLGLMRGVKETQYF	TRBD2	TRBV5-1	-